The 18 T cell receptor beta chains presented below share a single source sample, sequenced in a study of early T cells in non-severe SARS-CoV-2 infection. TCRdb re-called the 5' RACE reads through MiXCR, storing one row per CDR3 protein. Of about 55,000 distinct CDR3 sequences listed, 9.5% to 15% are singletons. The material sequenced was whole blood. These receptors were taken from an adult who was a healthcare worker with PCR-confirmed SARS-CoV-2 infection or an uninfected control (not recorded which).

This clonotype was picked up a small number of times. The chain carries TRBV21-1 and TRBJ2-2; TRBD2 reflects the table's D call only, with no check against the DNA. TRBV21-1 is a recognized pseudogene. The CDR3 length is 16 residues. The CDR3 DNA reads as TGTGCCAGCAGCAAAGGACTAGCGGGGAACACCGGGGAGCTGTTTTTT. Encoded protein: CASSKGLAGNTGELFF.

This chain uses TRBV6-2 or TRBV6-3 with TRBJ2-1, with 8 bases that match TRBD2. Germline V lookup: CDR1 MNHEY, CDR2 SVGEGT. Trimming at V came to 6 bases and at J to 7 bases, leaving 14 bases not matched to a gene. This CDR3 region has 16 residues. CDR3 sequence reads: CASSPIIQTGGNEQFF. The CDR3 DNA follows: TGTGCCAGCAGCCCCATCATCCAGACGGGGGGGAATGAGCAGTTCTTC.

The chain joins TRBV6-1 to TRBJ2-6; TRBD1 is a possible D gene (5 bases). This CDR3 region has 14 residues. Germline CDR1 is MNHNS and CDR2 is SASEGT. V lost 6 bases and J 2 bases, leaving 8 bases between the germline ends. The CDR3 region is CASRQGPGANVLTF. The CDR3 DNA follows: TGTGCCAGCAGGCAGGGCCCTGGGGCCAACGTCCTGACTTTC.

The CDR3 here is CASSLSGGQGASNYGYTF. The CDR3 coding sequence is TGCGCCAGCAGCTTATCAGGCGGACAGGGGGCCTCCAACTATGGCTACACCTTC. The chain uses TRBV5-1 and TRBJ1-2; 11 nucleotides align to TRBD1. J gave up 2 bases and V 2 bases, and 11 bases lay outside the gene matches. Germline V gives CDR1 SGHRS, CDR2 YFSETQ. The CDR3 runs to 18 residues.

This clonotype has ten or more counts. The rearrangement joins TRBV7-2 to TRBJ2-7; TRBD2 aligns across 8 bases. CDR3 length: 16 residues. Germline V CDR1 and CDR2: SGHTA, FQGNSA. V was clipped by 4 bases and J by 2 bases; unmatched bases: 10. In DNA, the CDR3 is TGTGCCAGCAGCTCCAATCCCGGGACTAGAGCCTACGAGCAGTACTTC. Its translation: CASSSNPGTRAYEQYF. The full variable domain, its missing parts supplied by reference TRBV7-2 and TRBJ2-7, is GAGVSQSPSNKVTEKGKDVELRCDPISGHTALYWYRQSLGQGLEFLIYFQGNSAPDKSGLPSDRFSAERTGGSVSTLTIQRTQQEDSAVYLCASSSNPGTRAYEQYFGPGTRLTVT.

The table lists this clonotype with a few counts. The chain has TRBV20-1 and TRBJ2-2, with TRBD1 matching over 8 bases. V was pared by 4 bases and J by 4 bases, with 8 bases of the junction left unmatched. Germline V CDR1 and CDR2: DFQATT, SNEGSKA (reference sequence). This CDR3 is built from 15 residues. The CDR3: CSAMNRGASTGELFF. CDR3 DNA: TGCAGTGCTATGAACAGGGGGGCCAGCACCGGGGAGCTGTTTTTT.

This clonotype was seen a handful of times. The V and J genes are TRBV11-2 and TRBJ2-7; D is uncertain. The germline V gene encodes CDR1 SGHAT and CDR2 FQNNGV. V shed 2 bases and J shed 0 bases, with 14 bases lying between them. The CDR3 has 16 amino acids. DNA of the CDR3: TGTGCCAGCAGCTTATATCGGCAGGCGAGCTCCTACGAGCAGTACTTC. Amino acid sequence: CASSLYRQASSYEQYF.

The chain carries TRBV20-1 and TRBJ1-1; D gene unclear. Per the germline V gene, CDR1 is DFQATT and CDR2 is SNEGSKA (reference sequence). The V end was cut by 1 base, the J end by 0 bases, with 12 bases between. There are 15 residues in the CDR3. CDR3 region: CSARVGRYMNTEAFF. In DNA, the CDR3 is TGCAGTGCTAGAGTGGGCCGCTACATGAACACTGAAGCTTTCTTT.

The chain combines TRBV4-3 with TRBJ2-3, with a weak D call TRBD1 (6 bases). Germline V CDR1 and CDR2: LGHNA, YSLEER. The CDR3 is made up of 14 amino acids. Trimming shortened V by 0 bases and J by 8 bases, and 12 bases separated the two germline ends. The CDR3 sequence is CASSQDQGSPTQYF. CDR3 nucleotide sequence: TGCGCCAGCAGCCAAGATCAGGGGTCACCTACGCAGTATTTT.

Only a few counts were recorded for this clonotype. The V and J genes are TRBV10-1 and TRBJ1-1, with 10 bases aligning to TRBD1. The ends lost 2 bases at V and 7 bases at J; junction bases unmatched: 10. CDR1 is WNHNN, CDR2 SYGVQD, per germline (reference sequence). This CDR3 has 16 amino acids. CDR3 region: CASSERRTGGWDEAFF. The CDR3 DNA is TGCGCCAGCAGTGAGCGGCGGACAGGGGGTTGGGATGAAGCTTTCTTT.

There are many counts of this clonotype. V and J are TRBV5-4 and TRBJ1-2, with D possibly matching TRBD1 (5 bases). This CDR3 comprises 15 residues. V was clipped by 4 bases and J by 8 bases, with 21 bases between them. CDR1 is SGHNT, CDR2 YYREEE, per germline (reference sequence). The chain's CDR3 is CASSPAGEGSYGYTF. The CDR3 bases are TGTGCCAGCAGCCCAGCGGGGGAGGGGTCCTACGGCTACACCTTC.

This clonotype has only a few counts. The genes are TRBV20-1 and TRBJ1-6; a weak D match, TRBD1 (5 bases). There are 15 residues in the CDR3. V was clipped by 0 bases and J by 3 bases, with 9 bases between them. CDR1 is DFQATT, CDR2 SNEGSKA, per germline (reference sequence). The DNA for the CDR3 is TGCAGTGCTAGAGAGATCCAGGGCTATAATTCACCCCTCCACTTT. Its translation is CSAREIQGYNSPLHF.

This clonotype turned up a few times. The gene calls are TRBV5-1 and TRBJ2-7, with 7 bases lining up with TRBD2. Germline V CDR1 and CDR2: SGHRS, YFSETQ. V shed 2 bases and J 1 base; nucleotides not matched to a gene: 3. This CDR3 region has 14 residues. The CDR3 here is CASSFRGGSYEQYF. DNA of the CDR3: TGCGCCAGCAGCTTTCGGGGAGGGTCCTACGAGCAGTACTTC.

This chain joins TRBV6-5 and TRBJ2-1; D is tentatively TRBD1 or TRBD2 (5 bases each). Germline CDR1 reads MNHEY; CDR2 reads SVGAGI. This CDR3 is 13 amino acids long. Trimming stripped 6 bases from V and 3 bases from J, with 9 bases between. This chain's CDR3 is CASSRGVYNEQFF. The CDR3 nucleotides read TGTGCCAGCAGCAGAGGGGTCTACAATGAGCAGTTCTTC.

This clonotype occurred many times. The chain joins TRBV28 to TRBJ2-1; 10 positions match TRBD1. Unmatched junction bases numbered 16, after V lost 6 bases and J lost 14 bases. This CDR3 is 15 amino acids long. The germline V gene encodes CDR1 MDHEN and CDR2 SYDVKM. The CDR3 is CASRPRVGQGYAEFF. CDR3 sequence (DNA): TGTGCCAGCAGACCGCGGGTGGGACAGGGGTATGCGGAGTTCTTC.

The chain is built from TRBV6-5 and TRBJ2-3; possibly TRBD1 for D (6 bases). Trimming stripped 6 bases from V and 4 bases from J, with 17 bases between. The CDR3 sequence is 15 residues long. The V gene's germline CDR1 is MNHEY and CDR2 SVGAGI. As DNA, the CDR3 is TGTGCCAGCAGACATAACCCAGGGGAGCCAGATACGCAGTATTTT. Its translation: CASRHNPGEPDTQYF.

J is TRBJ1-6 and V is TRBV5-1; the match to TRBD1 covers 7 bases. The V gene end was trimmed by 4 bases and the J gene end by 7 bases; junction bases not matched to a gene: 5. The CDR3 runs to 14 residues. From germline, CDR1 is SGHRS and CDR2 YFSETQ. The CDR3 sequence: CASSPGTENSPLHF. CDR3 nucleotides: TGCGCCAGCAGCCCCGGGACAGAGAATTCACCCCTCCACTTT.

This clonotype was counted at least ten times. The CDR3 reads CSASQGWTEAFF. CDR3 bases: TGCAGTGCTAGTCAGGGTTGGACTGAAGCTTTCTTT. V and J are TRBV20-1 and TRBJ1-1; TRBD1 is a possible D gene (5 bases). The germline gives CDR1 DFQATT, CDR2 SNEGSKA (reference sequence). The CDR3 is 12 residues long. Trimming pared 3 bases from V and 5 bases from J, leaving 10 bases between.